Shown below are 28 T cell receptor beta chains from a single sample sequenced in a study of T-cell reconstitution after alpha-beta-depleted transplantation in children. It was with unique molecular identifiers that the TCRbeta library was prepared. MiXCR, run by TCRdb on the PCR reads, gives a single entry per CDR3 protein. The table includes fewer than 200,000 distinct CDR3 sequences, approximately 6.8% detected once. The material was PBMCs from the stem cell graft donor, obtained from the stem cell graft. The receptors here all came from a human donor who donated a stem cell graft to a child with Wiskott-Aldrich syndrome.

This clonotype has ten or more counts. This chain uses TRBV12-3 or TRBV12-4 with TRBJ1-5; no clear D gene. V was trimmed by 1 base and J by 7 bases, leaving 2 bases between them. The CDR3 consists of 11 residues. This CDR3 is CASSLEQPQHF. The DNA of the CDR3 is TGTGCCAGCAGTTTAGAGCAGCCCCAGCATTTT.

This clonotype has just a few counts. The V gene is TRBV20-1, the J gene TRBJ2-5; 9 positions agree with TRBD2. V was pared by 6 bases and J by 4 bases, with 15 bases of the junction left unmatched. Germline V gene lookup returns CDR1 DFQATT and CDR2 SNEGSKA (reference sequence). The CDR3 has 16 amino acids. The CDR3 loop is CSAWMVGSGRGETQYF. CDR3 nucleotide sequence: TGCAGTGCGTGGATGGTCGGTAGCGGGAGAGGAGAGACCCAGTACTTC.

This clonotype was counted at least ten times. The chain links TRBV9 to TRBJ2-1, with 7 bases fitting TRBD1. Trimming cost V 4 bases and J 0 bases; bases outside gene matches: 4. Germline-derived CDR1 and CDR2 are SGDLS and YYNGEE. CDR3 length: 15 residues. This CDR3 reads CASSPTGDSYNEQFF. The CDR3 DNA is TGTGCCAGCAGCCCCACAGGGGACTCCTACAATGAGCAGTTCTTC.

This clonotype has a count of ten or more. The rearrangement links TRBV5-1 to TRBJ1-1; D is ambiguous. Trimming removed 4 bases at V and 11 bases at J, with 12 bases between. The germline gives CDR1 SGHRS, CDR2 YFSETQ. This CDR3 has 11 residues. CDR3 nucleotides: TGCGCCAGCAGCAATGACGGGTCGGCTTTCTTT. Encoded protein: CASSNDGSAFF.

This clonotype was seen many times. The chain is built from TRBV5-1 and TRBJ1-4, with D perhaps matching TRBD1 (6 bases). The V end lost 3 bases, the J end lost 8 bases, and 14 bases lay between the germline ends. The CDR3 is made up of 14 amino acids. CDR1 is SGHRS and CDR2 is YFSETQ in the germline V gene. This CDR3 reads CASSSSRGDEKLFF. CDR3 sequence (DNA): TGCGCCAGCAGCTCATCCAGGGGAGACGAAAAACTGTTTTTT.

This clonotype was picked up many times. This rearrangement joins TRBV24-1 to TRBJ2-1; D remains unclear. Trimming stripped 6 bases from V and 2 bases from J, with 16 bases between. Germline V gene sequence: CDR1 KGHDR, CDR2 SFDVKD. There are 16 residues in the CDR3. The chain's CDR3 is CATSKVGPNTYNEQFF. In nucleotides, the CDR3 is TGTGCCACCAGTAAGGTCGGACCGAATACCTACAATGAGCAGTTCTTC.

This clonotype was picked up a small number of times. The chain combines TRBV11-1 with TRBJ1-2, with a possible D match to TRBD1 (5 bases). Trimming removed 5 bases at V and 4 bases at J, with 11 bases between. Germline V gives CDR1 SGHAT, CDR2 FQDESV (reference sequence). CDR3 size: 13 residues. The CDR3 sequence: CASSPRRGYGYTF. The CDR3 DNA follows: TGTGCCAGCAGCCCCCGGAGGGGCTATGGCTACACCTTC.

The chain is built from TRBV7-9 and TRBJ1-2; D gene ambiguous. The CDR3 totals 15 residues. Trimming took off 3 bases at V and 3 bases at J, with 14 bases between the two ends. Germline V gives CDR1 SEHNR, CDR2 FQNEAQ (reference sequence). The CDR3 DNA follows: TGTGCCAGCAGCTTGTCAATGGGAGACCACTATGGCTACACCTTC. This sequence encodes CASSLSMGDHYGYTF.

This clonotype came up many times. The J gene is TRBJ1-1, the V gene TRBV11-2, with D unresolved. The V and J ends lost 4 bases and 10 bases respectively, with 22 bases between them. The germline CDR1 and CDR2 sequences are SGHAT and FQNNGV. The CDR3 extends over 15 amino acids. Here the CDR3 reads CASSSTLYPFSPAFF. Here the CDR3 DNA reads TGTGCCAGCAGCTCAACCTTGTACCCTTTCTCGCCAGCTTTCTTT.

This clonotype was seen many times. V is TRBV2 and J is TRBJ2-2; no firm D call. Trimming cost V 2 bases and J 7 bases, with 2 bases left between them. Germline V lookup: CDR1 SNHLY, CDR2 FYNNEI. The CDR3 covers 11 residues. CDR3 DNA sequence: TGTGCCAGCAGTGAATTCGGGGAGCTGTTTTTT. Translated: CASSEFGELFF.

This clonotype was counted ten times or more. This chain joins TRBV4-1 and TRBJ1-1; D is ambiguous. Germline CDR1 reads MGHRA; CDR2 reads YSYEKL. CDR3 length equals 14 residues. The V end lost 0 bases, the J end lost 4 bases, and 9 bases lay between the germline ends. CDR3 amino acids: CASSQDPLSTEAFF. CDR3 DNA sequence: TGCGCCAGCAGCCAAGACCCTTTAAGCACTGAAGCTTTCTTT.

The CDR3 sequence: CASSVTLGTDNEQFF. The CDR3 nucleotides are TGCGCCAGCAGCGTAACTCTGGGGACCGACAATGAGCAGTTCTTC. This sequence joins TRBV5-1 and TRBJ2-1, with D tentatively TRBD1 or TRBD2 (5 bases each). Germline V gives CDR1 SGHRS, CDR2 YFSETQ. The CDR3 spans 15 residues. V shed 4 bases and J shed 5 bases, with 16 bases lying between them.

A remark on this clonotype: A much larger clone differs from this one at a single base, so this may be a read error. The chain uses TRBV10-2 and TRBJ1-2; D uncertain. CDR3 length equals 13 residues. CDR1 and CDR2 (germline): WSHSY, SAAADI. The CDR3 sequence: CGSSESWNYGYTF. The CDR3 nucleotides read TGCGGCAGCAGTGAGTCATGGAACTATGGCTACACCTTC.

DNA of the CDR3: TGTGCCAGCTCACCACCCACCGGACTCAGTTCGAACAATGAGCAGTTCTTC. Its protein product is CASSPPTGLSSNNEQFF. J is TRBJ2-1 and V is TRBV18; perhaps TRBD2 as D (5 bases). Germline V CDR1 and CDR2: KGHSH, LQKENI. V was cut by 0 bases and J by 5 bases, with 17 bases left in between. This CDR3 is built from 17 residues. Together with reference TRBV18 and TRBJ2-1, the CDR3 gives the full variable domain: NAGVMQNPRHLVRRRGQEARLRCSPMKGHSHVYWYRQLPEEGLKFMVYLQKENIIDESGMPKERFSAEFPKEGPSILRIQQVVRGDSAAYFCASSPPTGLSSNNEQFFGPGTRLTVL.

V is TRBV5-1 and J is TRBJ2-6; D possibly corresponds to TRBD1 (5 bases). The CDR3 length is 14 residues. Germline V gene sequence: CDR1 SGHRS, CDR2 YFSETQ. V was clipped by 2 bases and J by 6 bases, with 9 bases between them. CDR3 sequence: CASSLLREANVLTF. The CDR3 bases are TGCGCCAGCAGCTTACTCAGGGAGGCCAACGTCCTGACTTTC.

This clonotype has at least ten counts. V usage is TRBV9 and J usage is TRBJ2-5, with 14 bases matching TRBD2. J lost 5 bases, V lost 0 bases, and 9 bases had no gene match. From germline, CDR1 is SGDLS and CDR2 YYNGEE. This CDR3 is built from 18 residues. The chain's CDR3 is CASSVEEGLAGVEETQYF. CDR3 in DNA: TGTGCCAGCAGCGTAGAGGAGGGACTAGCGGGAGTCGAGGAGACCCAGTACTTC.

J is TRBJ2-3 and V is TRBV19; 9 nucleotides line up with TRBD2. V trimming: 4 bases; J trimming: 3 bases; junction bases outside the gene matches: 5. This CDR3 contains 15 residues. CDR1 and CDR2 (germline): LNHDA, SQIVND (reference sequence). CDR3: CASSSSGSLTDTQYF. CDR3 nucleotides: TGTGCCAGTAGTAGTAGCGGGAGTCTGACAGATACGCAGTATTTT.

In this sample, this clonotype turned up a few times. The J gene is TRBJ1-3, the V gene TRBV5-5; D is uncertain. V gave up 4 bases and J gave up 0 bases, with 8 bases separating them. Germline V gene data show CDR1 as SGHKS and CDR2 as YYEKEE (reference sequence). This CDR3 is built from 14 residues. In DNA form, the CDR3 reads TGTGCCAGCAGCCTCGCGAGCTCTGGAAACACCATATATTTT. Its protein is CASSLASSGNTIYF.

As for this clonotype: Just one base apart from a much larger clone, this may be a read error. The chain uses TRBV7-6 and TRBJ2-1; D might be TRBD2 (5 bases). TRBJ2-7 matches the DNA end more closely, so the J call is doubtful. Germline V gene data show CDR1 as SGHVS and CDR2 as FNYEAQ. The CDR3 consists of 14 residues. The chain's CDR3 is CASSLFSGNNEQYF. For the CDR3, the DNA is TGTGCCAGCAGCTTATTTTCGGGAAACAATGAGCAGTACTTC.

This clonotype has at least ten counts. V is TRBV24-1 and J is TRBJ2-3, with 12 bases aligning to TRBD2. Germline assignment: CDR1 KGHDR and CDR2 SFDVKD. The CDR3 extends over 16 amino acids. Germline trimming cut 2 bases from V and 4 bases from J; bases unmatched to any gene: 3. CDR3 DNA sequence: TGTGCCACCAGTGATTGGACTAGCGGGATTGCAGATACGCAGTATTTT. Translated: CATSDWTSGIADTQYF.

Concerning this clonotype itself: A single base separates this from a much larger clone, so it may be a read error. The genes are TRBV20-1 and TRBJ2-2, with D perhaps matching TRBD2 (5 bases). Germline CDR1 DFQATT, CDR2 SNEGSKA (reference sequence). The CDR3 has 15 amino acids. In nucleotides, the CDR3 is TGCTGTGCTAGAGATTTCCACCGGGAAACCGGGGAGCTGTTTTTT. This encodes CCARDFHRETGELFF.

This clonotype showed up many times. The chain links TRBV12-3 or TRBV12-4 to TRBJ1-5; no clear D. The CDR3 extends over 12 amino acids. Trimming shortened V by 6 bases and J by 7 bases, and 10 bases separated the two germline ends. Written as DNA, the CDR3 is TGTGCCAGCAGCTCACAGAGGCAGCCCCAGCATTTT. Amino acid sequence: CASSSQRQPQHF.

At least ten counts were recorded for this clonotype. This chain joins TRBV12-3 or TRBV12-4 and TRBJ2-1, with 7 bases matching TRBD2. The J segment lost 0 bases and the V segment lost 8 bases, leaving 10 bases of the junction unmatched. The CDR3 contains 16 residues. Here the CDR3 DNA reads TGTGCCAGCCTTCAGCGGGGTCCTCACTCCTACAATGAGCAGTTCTTC. Amino acids: CASLQRGPHSYNEQFF.

In this sample, this clonotype turned up many times. This chain connects TRBV4-1 to TRBJ2-4; the D gene is possibly TRBD2 (6 bases). V lost 0 bases to trimming and J lost 5 bases, with 14 bases between them. Germline CDR1 and CDR2: MGHRA and YSYEKL. The CDR3 runs 16 residues. The DNA of the CDR3 is TGCGCCAGCAGCCAAGATCTCTCGCCGGGAGAAAACATTCAGTACTTC. It yields the protein CASSQDLSPGENIQYF.

The table lists this clonotype with many counts. The chain is built from TRBV12-3 or TRBV12-4 and TRBJ2-1; TRBD1 or TRBD2 may be the D gene (7 bases each). Trimming cost V 6 bases and J 5 bases, with 20 bases left between them. The CDR3 contains 16 residues. CDR3 sequence (DNA): TGTGCCAGCAGGGGAGGGACAGATCCCAAAGACAATGAGCAGTTCTTC. As protein: CASRGGTDPKDNEQFF.

This clonotype came up many times. The V call is TRBV7-2, the J call TRBJ1-1; 8 bases agree with TRBD1. J gave up 4 bases and V 5 bases, and 12 bases lay outside the gene matches. The CDR3 runs 16 residues. Germline V gene lookup returns CDR1 SGHTA and CDR2 FQGNSA. CDR3 coding DNA: TGTGCCAGCAGCCGAAGCCGGACAGGGCTAGGCACTGAAGCTTTCTTT. This encodes CASSRSRTGLGTEAFF.

On this clonotype: One end of the junction fails to match germline, which may point to a read error. V usage is TRBV10-3 and J usage is TRBJ2-1; 13 nucleotides line up with TRBD2. Germline assignment: CDR1 ENHRY and CDR2 SYGVKD. The CDR3 has 19 residues. The CDR3 loop reads CTISFGELAGGPLGNEQFF. Written as DNA, the CDR3 is TGTACCATCAGTTTCGGGGAACTAGCGGGGGGGCCTTTGGGGAATGAGCAGTTCTTC.

CDR3 sequence: CSARVATFTGELFF. CDR3 nucleotide sequence: TGCAGTGCTAGAGTCGCGACGTTTACCGGGGAGCTGTTTTTT. This sequence joins TRBV20-1 and TRBJ2-2; D gene ambiguous. Germline CDR1 and CDR2: DFQATT and SNEGSKA (reference sequence). V was clipped by 1 base and J by 5 bases, with 11 bases between them. This CDR3 has 14 residues.